This entry lists 26 T cell receptor beta chains sequenced from one sample in a study of T cell responses to AZD1222 COVID-19 vaccine. Clones were read by immunoSEQ multiplex PCR, and TCRdb kept only the in-frame ones, dropping some. The data show about 120,000 clones, with roughly 88% seen just once and less than 4.5% held by the top ten. The starting material was peripheral blood, obtained on day 0 of MenACWY control vaccination. The receptor source for this set is an adult in good health.

The rearrangement links TRBV24-1 to TRBJ1-4; no definite D call. V dropped 4 bases and J dropped 4 bases, with 6 bases sitting between them. CDR3 length: 13 residues. Germline V gene data show CDR1 as KGHDR and CDR2 as SFDVKD. DNA for the CDR3: TGTGCCACCAGTGACGGAAATAATGAAAAACTGTTTTTT. Amino acid sequence: CATSDGNNEKLFF.

The V call is TRBV29-1, the J call TRBJ2-1; D is unresolved. The CDR3 extends over 14 amino acids. Germline V gene sequence: CDR1 SQVTM, CDR2 ANQGSEA. Trimming pared 3 bases from V and 4 bases from J, leaving 13 bases between. CDR3 bases: TGCAGCGTTGACCTTGGACGGAAATACAATGAGCAGTTCTTC. Translation gives CSVDLGRKYNEQFF.

This chain connects TRBV2 to TRBJ2-2, with TRBD1 as a possible D gene (5 bases). The ends were cut back, 7 bases at V and 5 bases at J, with 11 bases in the middle. Per germline, CDR1 SNHLY and CDR2 FYNNEI. The CDR3 is 13 amino acids. The CDR3: CASNRLRTGELFF. In DNA, the CDR3 is TGTGCCAGCAACAGGTTAAGGACCGGGGAGCTGTTTTTT.

The rearrangement joins TRBV2 to TRBJ2-3, with 8 bases fitting TRBD2. Germline V lookup: CDR1 SNHLY, CDR2 FYNNEI. The CDR3 loop spans 15 amino acids. V was clipped by 4 bases and J by 1 base; unmatched bases: 4. CDR3 DNA sequence: TGTGCCAGCAGTGTGGGAGCGGGGGGCACAGATACGCAGTATTTT. Residues: CASSVGAGGTDTQYF.

The chain links TRBV6-5 to TRBJ2-1; D ambiguous. Looked up from germline, CDR1 is MNHEY and CDR2 is SVGAGI. The germline V and J ends were trimmed by 6 bases and 4 bases, with 10 bases remaining between them. This CDR3 is built from 13 residues. Here the CDR3 reads CASSPARYNEQFF. CDR3 DNA sequence: TGTGCCAGCAGCCCCGCGAGGTACAATGAGCAGTTCTTC.

V usage is TRBV5-1 and J usage is TRBJ2-5; unclear D gene. Looked up from germline, CDR1 is SGHRS and CDR2 is YFSETQ. V lost 1 base and J 1 base, leaving 5 bases between the germline ends. The CDR3 totals 13 residues. The CDR3 protein is CASSLRFQETQYF. CDR3 bases: TGCGCCAGCAGCTTGCGGTTCCAAGAGACCCAGTACTTC.

The CDR3 DNA reads TGTGCCAGCAGCGACCAAACAGGGAGGGCTGAAGCTTTCTTT. This sequence encodes CASSDQTGRAEAFF. The genes are TRBV5-4 and TRBJ1-1; D is possibly TRBD1 (6 bases). V gave up 4 bases and J gave up 6 bases, with 16 bases separating them. Germline-derived CDR1 and CDR2 are SGHNT and YYREEE (reference sequence). The length of the CDR3 is 14 residues.

This chain connects TRBV15 to TRBJ1-5; D is unclear. The CDR3 sequence is 15 residues long. Germline-derived CDR1 and CDR2 are LNHNV and YYDKDF (reference sequence). Trimming cost V 0 bases and J 7 bases, with 13 bases left between them. CDR3: CATSRDLGVRQPQHF. The CDR3 nucleotides read TGTGCCACCAGCAGAGATCTCGGGGTAAGGCAGCCCCAGCATTTT.

J is TRBJ2-1 and V is TRBV27; 11 positions agree with TRBD2. This CDR3 is built from 15 residues. The trim removed 7 bases at V and 5 bases at J, leaving 7 bases unmatched. Germline-derived CDR1 and CDR2 are MNHEY and SMNVEV (reference sequence). CDR3 sequence: CASTYSGRANNEQFF. In DNA form, the CDR3 reads TGTGCCAGCACCTATAGCGGGAGGGCCAACAATGAGCAGTTCTTC.

This rearrangement joins TRBV28 to TRBJ1-2; TRBD1 might be the D (5 bases). The V end was cut by 6 bases, the J end by 5 bases, with 10 bases between. The CDR3 is 12 amino acids. The V gene's germline CDR1 is MDHEN and CDR2 SYDVKM. CDR3 loop: CASSLTEYGYTF. The DNA for the CDR3 is TGTGCCAGCAGCTTGACAGAGTATGGCTACACCTTC.

This chain joins TRBV5-1 and TRBJ2-7, with D unresolved. Trimming cost V 0 bases and J 0 bases, with 7 bases left between them. The germline gives CDR1 SGHRS, CDR2 YFSETQ. The CDR3 covers 14 residues. The CDR3 here is CASSLGGTSYEQYV. CDR3 in DNA: TGCGCCAGCAGCTTGGGCGGAACCTCCTACGAGCAGTACGTC.

V is TRBV28 and J is TRBJ1-1, with TRBD1 identical over 8 bases. Unmatched junction bases numbered 14, after V lost 5 bases and J lost 0 bases. Germline assignment: CDR1 MDHEN and CDR2 SYDVKM. The CDR3 has 18 residues. Here the CDR3 DNA reads TGTGCCAGCAGTCCATGGCGGGCCAGGGGGCTAATGAACACTGAAGCTTTCTTT. Amino acids: CASSPWRARGLMNTEAFF.

V usage is TRBV4-3 and J usage is TRBJ1-2; the D gene is possibly TRBD1 (5 bases). The germline CDR1 and CDR2 sequences are LGHNA and YSLEER. Trimming took off 0 bases at V and 2 bases at J, with 19 bases between the two ends. The CDR3 has 18 amino acids. CDR3 loop: CASSQDYLRDSPNYGYTF. The CDR3 region has the DNA TGCGCCAGCAGCCAAGATTACCTCCGGGACTCTCCGAACTATGGCTACACCTTC.

This chain joins TRBV3-1 (or the pseudogene TRBV3-2) and TRBJ1-4; tentative D call: TRBD1 (6 bases). This CDR3 is built from 17 residues. V gave up 4 bases and J gave up 7 bases, with 22 bases separating them. Germline V gives CDR1 LGHDT, CDR2 YNNKEL (reference sequence). Here the CDR3 reads CASSPRGSAGAVEKLFF. In DNA, the CDR3 is TGTGCCAGCAGCCCCCGGGGCTCCGCGGGGGCTGTTGAAAAACTGTTTTTT.

The rearrangement joins TRBV10-1 to TRBJ1-4, with 7 bases fitting TRBD1. The CDR3 is made up of 17 amino acids. With 10 bases clipped from V and 2 bases from J, the junction kept 16 bases outside the gene matches. Looked up from germline, CDR1 is WNHNN and CDR2 is SYGVQD (reference sequence). The CDR3 loop is CAIRDSGQTPTNEKLFF. CDR3 bases: TGCGCCATCAGGGACTCGGGACAGACTCCGACTAATGAAAAACTGTTTTTT.

The chain couples TRBV19 to TRBJ1-4; D is unresolved. Trimming pared 6 bases from V and 6 bases from J, leaving 14 bases between. Germline V gene data show CDR1 as LNHDA and CDR2 as SQIVND (reference sequence). The CDR3 loop spans 14 amino acids. The CDR3 DNA follows: TGTGCCAGTAGGGGTCTCTACGGGGATGAAAAACTGTTTTTT. Translating it yields CASRGLYGDEKLFF.

The gene calls are TRBV28 and TRBJ2-1; TRBD1 might be the D (5 bases). V shed 2 bases and J shed 6 bases, with 8 bases lying between them. The CDR3 contains 13 residues. Germline loops: CDR1 MDHEN, CDR2 SYDVKM. CDR3 in DNA: TGTGCCAGCAGTTTAACCAGGGCCAATGAGCAGTTCTTC. Protein sequence: CASSLTRANEQFF.

This clone showed up just once. The V call is TRBV7-9, the J call TRBJ2-7; weak D call: TRBD1 (6 bases). The CDR3 is made up of 14 amino acids. Germline V gene data show CDR1 as SEHNR and CDR2 as FQNEAQ (reference sequence). V was cut by 3 bases and J by 1 base, with 10 bases left in between. CDR3 loop: CASSFRGASYEQYF. The CDR3 DNA sequence: TGTGCCAGCAGCTTCAGGGGTGCTTCCTACGAGCAGTACTTC.

The chain is built from TRBV29-1 and TRBJ2-5; 7 nucleotides align to TRBD2. The CDR3 is 16 amino acids. V lost 0 bases, J lost 1 base, and 8 bases stayed unmatched. The V gene's germline CDR1 is SQVTM and CDR2 ANQGSEA. The DNA of the CDR3 is TGCAGCGTTGAAGATCATTGGGCTAGCGGCCAAGAGACCCAGTACTTC. This encodes CSVEDHWASGQETQYF.

The chain is built from TRBV5-1 and TRBJ2-7; 8 nucleotides match TRBD2. Trimming cost V 4 bases and J 0 bases; bases outside gene matches: 9. This CDR3 comprises 16 residues. CDR1 and CDR2 (germline): SGHRS, YFSETQ. CDR3 in DNA: TGCGCCAGCAGCACTGGTCCTAGCGGGCTCTCCTACGAGCAGTACTTC. This sequence encodes CASSTGPSGLSYEQYF.

This sequence joins TRBV19 and TRBJ1-5; 7 bases are a match to TRBD1. This CDR3 contains 13 residues. Germline V gives CDR1 LNHDA, CDR2 SQIVND (reference sequence). Germline trimming cut 7 bases from V and 7 bases from J; bases unmatched to any gene: 7. CDR3: CASNDRENQPQHF. CDR3 DNA: TGTGCCAGTAATGACAGGGAGAACCAGCCCCAGCATTTT.

The V gene is TRBV27, the J gene TRBJ2-1; tentative D call: TRBD2 (6 bases). Germline-derived CDR1 and CDR2 are MNHEY and SMNVEV (reference sequence). V lost 4 bases and J lost 7, with 20 bases in between. The CDR3 runs 16 residues. CDR3 in amino acids: CASSSTSPTFSNEQFF. The CDR3 DNA reads as TGTGCCAGCAGTTCGACTAGTCCCACCTTTTCGAATGAGCAGTTCTTC.

The chain employs TRBV28 and TRBJ2-1; weak D call: TRBD2 (6 bases). The V and J ends lost 5 bases and 8 bases respectively, with 13 bases between them. Germline V gene lookup returns CDR1 MDHEN and CDR2 SYDVKM. The CDR3 totals 13 residues. For the CDR3, the DNA is TGTGCCAGCAGTCCAGGAGGGGCGTATGAGCAGTTCTTC. Translated: CASSPGGAYEQFF.

The rearrangement links TRBV3-1 (or the pseudogene TRBV3-2) to TRBJ2-6; D ambiguous. Germline CDR1 and CDR2: LGHDT and YNNKEL (reference sequence). The germline V and J ends were trimmed by 1 base and 0 bases, with 7 bases remaining between them. This CDR3 is 16 amino acids long. CDR3 in amino acids: CASSQALPSGANVLTF. In nucleotides, the CDR3 is TGTGCCAGCAGCCAAGCCCTCCCCTCTGGGGCCAACGTCCTGACTTTC.

In its sample, this clone was seen once. This chain connects TRBV5-1 to TRBJ2-7; 8 bases match TRBD1. In germline, CDR1 is SGHRS, CDR2 YFSETQ. The CDR3 spans 15 residues. Trimming cost V 0 bases and J 1 base; bases outside gene matches: 3. The CDR3 reads CASSLGQGASYEQYF. CDR3 DNA sequence: TGCGCCAGCAGCTTGGGGCAGGGGGCTTCCTACGAGCAGTACTTC.

In the case of this clone: Relative to the germline gene, one junction end is altered; a read error may explain this. V gene TRBV6-1 combines with J gene TRBJ1-1; weak D call: TRBD1 (5 bases). Germline V gene lookup returns CDR1 MNHNS and CDR2 SASEGT. The CDR3 is made up of 14 amino acids. CDR3 in DNA: TGTGCCAGCAGTAAAGCCGGGACCGATGAAGGAGCTTTCTTT. Protein: CASSKAGTDEGAFF.